This TCR beta chain was captured in a study of response to subunit inactivated influenza vaccine. This clonotype was counted many times. TCRdb reanalysed the RT-PCR reads using MiXCR and keeps one entry per CDR3 protein. The sample records hundreds of thousands of distinct CDR3 sequences, 11% being singletons. The CDR3 length is 14 residues. V gave up 2 bases and J gave up 7 bases, with 11 bases separating them. These data also formed part of another study, on T cells expressing NK-cell markers. Per that paper: cDNA encoding TCR beta was synthesized via 5'RACE template switching incorporating UMIs. In a handful of donors, dominant CD3+CD56+NKG2C+ clones formed roughly 1.0-7.5% of CD8+ cells.

The sequence came from a man aged 45-65 years who received an inactivated influenza vaccine. This chain connects TRBV12-3 or TRBV12-4 to TRBJ1-4; D not resolved. Sequences were derived from PBMCs from blood, sampled on the day of vaccination. This CDR3 reads CASSLLPDGEKLFF. For the CDR3, the DNA is TGTGCCAGCAGTTTACTCCCCGACGGTGAAAAACTGTTTTTT.